A single sample is the source of the 18 T cell receptor beta chains below, sequenced in a study of molecular identifiers for immune sequencing clone quantification (dated by TCRdb to 2016 to 2019). The library relied on PCR. Sequencing relied on an Illumina HiSeq 4000. TCRdb itself trimmed the public reads at Q25 with fastp, ran MiXCR and retained productive beta chains. Here each entry gathers all rows of one CDR3 protein and keeps the most common genes and DNA. Counted in this sample were tens of thousands of distinct CDR3 sequences; roughly a fifth of them appeared once. More than 0.85% of the sample comes from the top ten. The sample was naive CD8+ T cells from blood, with Jurkat cell RNA spiked in. The sample's cell subset or site, from its label and the paper: FACS-sorted CD8+CD4-CCR7+CD45RA+ naive T cells. The receptors originated from a human donor in good health. Some libraries in this study had Jurkat cell RNA spiked in.

This clonotype was seen only a few times. The chain has TRBV19 and TRBJ2-3; a possible D gene is TRBD2 (5 bases). V was clipped by 8 bases and J by 0 bases, with 12 bases between them. Germline CDR1 is LNHDA and CDR2 is SQIVND (reference sequence). This CDR3 comprises 14 residues. CDR3 sequence (DNA): TGTGCCAGTTGGGGAGTGGACAGCACAGATACGCAGTATTTT. Its protein is CASWGVDSTDTQYF. The entire variable domain, with the rest obtained from reference TRBV19 and TRBJ2-3, is as follows: DGGITQSPKYLFRKEGQNVTLSCEQNLNHDAMYWYRQDPGQGLRLIYYSQIVNDFQKGDIAEGYSVSREKKESFPLTVTSAQKNPTAFYLCASWGVDSTDTQYFGPGTRLTVL.

Concerning this clonotype: Since a much larger clone is just one base distant, this may be a read error. The chain recombines TRBV5-3 with TRBJ1-5; maybe TRBD1 (5 bases). TRBV5-3 is an open reading frame, and its role is uncertain. The CDR3 has 17 amino acids. The CDR3 nucleotides are TGTGCCAGCAGCTTGTGGGACGGAGAATATAGCAATCAGCTCCAGCATTTT. Translating gives CASSLWDGEYSNQLQHF.

This clonotype was found many times. CDR3 bases: TGTGCCAGCAGCTTAGCGTATAAGGATCGTCGACAGCCAGGGATCAAAGATACGCAGTATTTT. It specifies CASSLAYKDRRQPGIKDTQYF. V usage is TRBV7-6 and J usage is TRBJ2-3; tentatively, D is TRBD1 (5 bases). The CDR3 has 21 amino acids. The V gene lost 0 bases and the J gene lost 5 bases, with 30 bases spanning the gap. Germline CDR1 is SGHVS and CDR2 is FNYEAQ.

The chain uses TRBV6-5 and TRBJ2-7, with TRBD2 matching over 10 bases. The germline V gene encodes CDR1 MNHEY and CDR2 SVGAGI. Germline trimming cut 8 bases from V and 6 bases from J; bases unmatched to any gene: 1. The CDR3 contains 11 residues. The CDR3: CASGTSVEQYF. The CDR3 DNA reads as TGTGCCAGCGGGACTAGCGTCGAGCAGTACTTC.

The gene calls are TRBV6-2 or TRBV6-3 and TRBJ2-2; TRBD1 aligns across 9 bases. V shed 6 bases and J 4 bases; nucleotides not matched to a gene: 3. Looked up from germline, CDR1 is MNHEY and CDR2 is SVGEGT. The CDR3 is made up of 14 amino acids. This CDR3 reads CASSTGGRTGELFF. DNA of the CDR3: TGTGCCAGCAGCACAGGGGGCCGCACCGGGGAGCTGTTTTTT.

In this sample, this clonotype turned up many times. J is TRBJ1-6 and V is TRBV28; D is perhaps TRBD1 (5 bases). This CDR3 has 14 amino acids. From germline, CDR1 is MDHEN and CDR2 SYDVKM. V dropped 3 bases and J dropped 4 bases, with 7 bases sitting between them. The CDR3 nucleotides read TGTGCCAGCAGTTTCCAGGGTTATAATTCACCCCTCCACTTT. Translated, it gives CASSFQGYNSPLHF.

This clonotype was seen many times. The rearrangement uses TRBV5-6 and TRBJ2-7, with D perhaps TRBD1 or TRBD2 (6 bases each). In germline, CDR1 is SGHDT, CDR2 YYEEEE. Trimming cost V 3 bases and J 2 bases, with 9 bases left between them. The CDR3 length is 13 residues. CDR3 nucleotides: TGTGCCAGCAGCTCGGGGGCTACCTACGAGCAGTACTTC. This translates into CASSSGATYEQYF. The full variable domain, with the rest looked up from reference TRBV5-6 and TRBJ2-7, is DAGVTQSPTHLIKTRGQQVTLRCSPKSGHDTVSWYQQALGQGPQFIFQYYEEEERQRGNFPDRFSGHQFPNYSSELNVNALLLGDSALYLCASSSGATYEQYFGPGTRLTVT.

For this clonotype: A much larger clone differs from this one at a single base, so this may be a read error. The genes are TRBV5-1 and TRBJ1-1, with a possible D match to TRBD1 (5 bases). Germline V lookup: CDR1 SGHRS, CDR2 YFSETQ. This CDR3 spans 15 amino acids. V was pared by 6 bases and J by 4 bases, with 19 bases between. The CDR3 nucleotides read TGCGCCAGCAACTCCTCAGGGAGTGATGGCACTGAAGCTTTCTTT. Protein: CASNSSGSDGTEAFF.

This clonotype was seen ten or more times. V usage is TRBV6-2 or TRBV6-3 and J usage is TRBJ2-3; no reliable D call. This CDR3 contains 12 residues. Trimming took off 7 bases at V and 10 bases at J, with 15 bases between the two ends. Germline CDR1 is MNHEY and CDR2 is SVGEGT. CDR3 region: CASTPLDGAQYF. The CDR3, as DNA: TGTGCCAGCACCCCTTTGGATGGGGCGCAGTATTTT.

With regard to this clonotype: No DNA is shown, since the ends of the CDR3 on it are uncertain; the CDR3 is the one TCRdb lists. The CDR3 protein is CASSRVGSGNTTYF. This chain links TRBV11-2 with TRBJ1-3. CDR1 SGHAT and CDR2 FQNNGV come from the germline V gene. The CDR3 region is 14 residues in length, termini included.

This clonotype has a handful of counts. The chain employs TRBV28 and TRBJ2-7; no clear D gene. The CDR3 is 14 amino acids. Per the germline V gene, CDR1 is MDHEN and CDR2 is SYDVKM. With 3 bases removed from V and 5 bases from J, the gap between germline ends came to 14 bases. The CDR3 DNA is TGTGCCAGCAGTTTTCTGAACAAGGGTGACGAGCAGTACTTC. This codes for CASSFLNKGDEQYF.

There are many counts of this clonotype. The chain employs TRBV4-3 and TRBJ2-1, with D perhaps being TRBD1 or TRBD2 (5 bases each). The CDR3 spans 13 residues. Germline lookup yields CDR1 LGHNA and CDR2 YSLEER. V was cut by 6 bases and J by 5 bases, with 11 bases left in between. Here the CDR3 DNA reads TGCGCCAGCAGTCGGGGCCCAAACAATGAGCAGTTCTTC. Translation: CASSRGPNNEQFF.

This clonotype was found many times. The rearrangement uses TRBV27 and TRBJ1-2, with TRBD1 as a possible D gene (6 bases). The V end was cut by 3 bases, the J end by 8 bases, with 13 bases between. Germline V gene sequence: CDR1 MNHEY, CDR2 SMNVEV (reference sequence). This CDR3 has 13 amino acids. CDR3 nucleotides: TGTGCCAGCAGTTTTGGGGGGGGCAGGGGCTACACCTTC. It encodes CASSFGGGRGYTF.

Turning to this clonotype: This may be a read error, as it is one base from a much larger clone. This chain joins TRBV6-5 and TRBJ2-5; no definite D call. CDR1 and CDR2 from the germline V gene are MNHEY and SVGAGI. The CDR3 has 14 residues. CDR3 amino acids: CASRPFRVQEAQYF. For the CDR3, the DNA is TGTGCCAGCAGACCTTTTCGGGTTCAAGAGGCCCAGTACTTC.

About this clonotype itself: Possible read error: a much larger clone is one base away. V gene TRBV6-5 combines with J gene TRBJ1-1; D gene uncertain. Germline assignment: CDR1 MNHEY and CDR2 SVGAGI. This CDR3 is built from 14 residues. The CDR3, as DNA: TGTGCCAGTACGATCTACCAAGGAAACACTGAAGCTATCTTT. Its translation is CASTIYQGNTEAIF.

This clonotype was picked up many times. The chain links TRBV4-2 to TRBJ2-2; D unresolved. The CDR3 is made up of 14 amino acids. Germline CDR1 and CDR2: LGHNA and YNFKEQ. Trimming pared 4 bases from V and 0 bases from J, leaving 6 bases between. CDR3 in amino acids: CASSLGSNTGELFF. Written as DNA, the CDR3 is TGTGCCAGCAGCCTGGGCTCGAACACCGGGGAGCTGTTTTTT.

V is TRBV20-1 and J is TRBJ2-1; D gene unclear. Germline CDR1 reads DFQATT; CDR2 reads SNEGSKA (reference sequence). V was cut by 6 bases and J by 6 bases, with 21 bases left in between. The CDR3 runs to 15 residues. This chain's CDR3 is CSAEKLDHSGNEQFF. The CDR3 DNA reads TGCAGTGCAGAGAAATTGGATCACTCGGGCAATGAGCAGTTCTTC.

This clonotype was recorded a few times. The chain employs TRBV11-3 and TRBJ2-5; TRBD2 might be the D (5 bases). CDR3 length: 15 amino acids. CDR1 and CDR2 from the germline V gene are SGHNT and YENEEA. V gave up 5 bases and J gave up 4 bases, with 17 bases separating them. This CDR3 reads CASSVRDSDGETQYF. As DNA, the CDR3 is TGTGCCAGCAGCGTCCGGGATTCCGATGGAGAGACCCAGTACTTC. The whole variable domain, filled in from reference TRBV11-3 and TRBJ2-5, reads EAGVVQSPRYKIIEKKQPVAFWCNPISGHNTLYWYLQNLGQGPELLIRYENEEAVDDSQLPKDRFSAERLKGVDSTLKIQPAELGDSAVYLCASSVRDSDGETQYFGPGTRLLVL.